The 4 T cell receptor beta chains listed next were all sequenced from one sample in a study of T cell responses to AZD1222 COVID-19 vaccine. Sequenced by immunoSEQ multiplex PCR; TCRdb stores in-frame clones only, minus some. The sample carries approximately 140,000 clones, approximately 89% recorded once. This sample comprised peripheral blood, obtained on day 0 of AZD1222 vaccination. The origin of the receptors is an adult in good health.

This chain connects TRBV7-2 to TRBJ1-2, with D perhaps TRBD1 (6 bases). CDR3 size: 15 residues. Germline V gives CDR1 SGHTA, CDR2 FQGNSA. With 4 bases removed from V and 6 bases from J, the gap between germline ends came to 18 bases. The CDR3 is CASSWGTQGMDGYTF. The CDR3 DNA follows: TGTGCCAGCAGCTGGGGGACACAGGGAATGGATGGCTACACCTTC.

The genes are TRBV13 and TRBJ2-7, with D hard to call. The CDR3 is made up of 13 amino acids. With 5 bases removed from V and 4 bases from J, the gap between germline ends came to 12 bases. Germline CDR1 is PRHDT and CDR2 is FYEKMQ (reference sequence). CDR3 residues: CASSPTDGYEQYF. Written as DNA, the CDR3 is TGTGCCAGCAGCCCGACGGACGGTTACGAGCAGTACTTC.

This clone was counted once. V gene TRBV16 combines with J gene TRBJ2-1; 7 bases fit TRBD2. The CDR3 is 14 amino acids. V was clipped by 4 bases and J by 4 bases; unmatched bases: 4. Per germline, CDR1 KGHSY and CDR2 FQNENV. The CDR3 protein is CASSPPGGYNEQFF. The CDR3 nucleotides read TGTGCCAGCAGCCCGCCCGGGGGGTACAATGAGCAGTTCTTC.

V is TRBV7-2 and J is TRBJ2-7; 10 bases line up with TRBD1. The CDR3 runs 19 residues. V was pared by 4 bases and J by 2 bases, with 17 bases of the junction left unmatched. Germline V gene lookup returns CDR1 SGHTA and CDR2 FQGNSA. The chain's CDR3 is CASSSNRDRGPNWTYEQYF. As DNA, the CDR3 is TGTGCCAGCAGCTCAAACCGGGACAGGGGACCCAATTGGACCTACGAGCAGTACTTC.